This TCR beta chain was documented in a study of beta chain features in type 1 diabetes (dated by TCRdb to 2016 to 2018). General notes on the study: Mean age, gender distribution, total cell number and subset yield were not different between patients and healthy donors. A total of around 110,000,000 sorted cells were examined across all samples, and a strong correlation was observed between cell number per subset and RNA yield. In the study, recently diagnosed type 1 diabetes patients and matched healthy donors were compared on the TCRB repertoires of their sorted circulating CD4+ T cell subsets. Regulatory and stem cell-like memory subsets were isolated from only 8 patients and roughly eight healthy donors, whereas naive and central memory subsets came from all 30 or so donors. The paper's findings and limits, for the study overall: Naive, central memory and regulatory TCRB repertoires appeared to be more alike among patients than among healthy donors. Shorter templates might be favored by PCR, yet because patient and control samples were amplified and corrected together, any such skew would affect both groups equally. Fewer insertions and more nucleotide deletions at VDJ recombination sites were observed in patients with type 1 diabetes, implying thymic rearrangement abnormalities. Because cDNA rather than genomic DNA was sequenced, highly expressing activated cells could have been over-represented, although no difference in activation and CD3 levels was found between groups. A moderate but significant shortening of TCRB CDR3 length was observed in type 1 diabetes patients in all four CD4+ subsets. HLA sub-analyses involved small numbers of individuals, so any influence of HLA type on TCRB rearrangement remained unresolved.

Each donor gave one peripheral blood draw, averaging approximately 120 mL, which was collected into heparinised tubes. A BD FACSAria II was used to sort naive, central memory, regulatory and stem cell-like memory CD4+ T cells with a panel that included CD45RO, CCR7, CD25, CD127, CD95 and CD27. A purity above 98% was achieved for all sorted populations. PBMCs were isolated immediately by Lymphoprep density gradient centrifugation and stained directly without culture. So that batch effects would be minimized, each experiment stained and sorted samples in pairs, pairing one healthy donor with one patient. The High Capacity cDNA Reverse Transcription Kit was used to reverse transcribe all of the isolated RNA, meaning that expressed TCRB transcripts were what got sequenced. Deep immunoSEQ sequencing was performed on naive, central memory and regulatory T cell samples, with an average of approximately 4 million total reads per sample. After sorted cells were lysed in RLT buffer, RNA was extracted with DNase-treated RNeasy Micro or Mini kits, with the choice depending on cell number. To prevent cross-contamination, every cell subset was processed on its own, while patient and healthy donor samples were processed together. The immunoSEQ multiplex PCR was used to amplify TCRB sequences from cDNA, generating 87-bp fragments that spanned the CDR3 region. Sequencing of the amplicons was done on the Illumina HiSeq platform. Per the source publication's procedure: PCR bias was computationally corrected using synthetic template baselines, reads within Hamming distance 2 were collapsed, and singletons that could not be merged were discarded. Reads were aligned against IMGT so that V, D and J genes, CDR3 length and insertions or deletions at six rearrangement sites could be assigned. Within each subset, clonotype counts were normalized to sorted cell number, and only after that were true diversity and Gini coefficients computed with the tcR R package. Repertoire sharing was quantified using the overlap coefficient calculated on TCRB nucleotide sequences. Out-of-frame TCRB sequences from naive cells were analyzed to stand in for the pre-selection repertoire. TCRdb stores this immuneACCESS table with in-frame sequences only. Part of the clones is absent; in the studies checked, under half of the shortfall reflects unresolved V genes, and no reason is known for the rest. From that table come the V and J calls and clone size; the DNA was used to work out D and trimming. The sample has around 500,000 clones on record, roughly an eighth of them singletons. 0.046% of the sample belongs to the ten largest clones.

From the cysteine up to the valine, the CDR3 has a length of 16 residues. Solely the CDR3 DNA is kept, with 48 bases framed from the first base. At the junction V is shortened by 0 bases and J by 2 bases, with 14 bases in between. For this clone: What antigen it recognizes has not been identified. No base-level quality is on record; no much larger clone is a single base apart.

The clonotype originates from a woman under 30 in good health. The sequenced sample consisted of naive CD4+ T cells from blood. The sample's cell subset or site label, decoded: true naive CD4+ T cells. The sequence joins TRBV23-1 to TRBJ2-7; no D gene is confidently identified. TRBV23-1 is labeled an ORF, and its function is uncertain. The CDR3 here reads CASSQSKTKAPYEQYV. The nucleotide sequence reads TGCGCCAGCAGTCAATCAAAAACGAAGGCCCCCTACGAGCAGTACGTC.